This note documents a single T cell receptor (beta chain) sequence. Profiled with immunoSEQ multiplex PCR; TCRdb holds only in-frame clones, not every one. The sample carries over 300,000 clones, roughly 90% recorded once. This sample is drawn from a study of blood T cell repertoires in COVID-19. The V end was cut by 5 bases, the J end by 3 bases, with 18 bases between. Germline V CDR1 and CDR2: SGHTA, FQGNSA. This CDR3 region has 16 residues. Participants' reported clinical history set cohort assignment. The sequencing sample was made of PBMCs or T cells enriched from blood (not recorded which). V gene TRBV7-2 combines with J gene TRBJ2-3, with a weak D call TRBD2 (7 bases). The TCR originated in a woman aged 30 to 39 with acute COVID-19. The CDR3 nucleotides read TGTGCCAGCAGCGGGGGGCGGGGGATGGTTACAGATACGCAGTATTTT. It translates to CASSGGRGMVTDTQYF.